A single TCR beta chain is shown here with its context. The antigen remains unidentified. PCR used 60 Vbeta primers and 13 Jbeta primers. The assay was immunoSEQ multiplex PCR, and TCRdb's table has in-frame clones only and misses some. Here the sample spans roughly 130,000 clones, 80% being singletons. This sample is part of a study of cytomegalovirus exposure and HLA in healthy donors. Study results and caveats: Three CMV-associated chains proved CMV antigen-specific in vitro. In a later analysis, productive TCRs from donors in an Asian-associated ancestry cluster reportedly carried fewer N-insertions than the cohort mean. Later analysis showed most CMV-associated TCR beta chains appearing HLA-restricted.

Donors in the study were healthy people who gave bone marrow. Trimming cost V 7 bases and J 2 bases, with 8 bases left between them. The CDR3 consists of 11 residues. CDR1 and CDR2 (germline): DFQATT, SNEGSKA (reference sequence). Input material: PBMCs. This chain joins TRBV20-1 and TRBJ1-2; D ambiguous. The TCR was taken from a man aged 40-50 years in good health and CMV-seronegative. The CDR3 nucleotides read TGCAGTGGTTTCGTGAACTATGGCTACACCTTC. Residues: CSGFVNYGYTF.